The clone carrying this T cell receptor beta chain was seen once. This entry comes from a study of blood T cell repertoires in COVID-19. Overall study: There were acute and convalescent COVID-19 samples, and they came from the United States, Italy and Spain. T cells, B-cell-depleted T cells, or PBMCs supplied cDNA or gDNA.

In the original analysis: Nucleated cell number was recorded as an estimate derived from reference gene primer amplification. Method: immunoSEQ multiplex PCR; TCRdb's copy keeps in-frame clones and lacks some. V and J calls and clone size come straight from that table; D and trimming were deduced from the DNA. Counted here are about 250,000 clones, roughly 91% occurring once; the ten biggest clones make up roughly 9%. This CDR3 is 14 amino acids long. V lost 3 bases and J lost 9, with 17 bases in between. Germline values: CDR1 MGHDK, CDR2 SYGVNS. Sequencing used PBMCs or T cells enriched from blood (not recorded which). This chain links TRBV25-1 with TRBJ1-1, with no clear D. This sequence originates from a man aged 40-55 years who had recovered from COVID-19. The DNA of the CDR3 is TGTGCCAGCAGTGACGCCCCTCGTGTGCACAAAGCTTTCTTT. Its translation is CASSDAPRVHKAFF.